The entry that follows covers one T cell receptor (beta chain) sequence. This entry comes from a study of shared T cell receptors in the human thymus. Assay: immunoSEQ multiplex PCR; the TCRdb copy retains only in-frame clones and omits some. Of hundreds of thousands of clones listed, around 87% are singletons. This CDR3 spans 14 amino acids. Per the germline V gene, CDR1 is SNHLY and CDR2 is FYNNEI. The ends were cut back, 3 bases at V and 5 bases at J, with 11 bases in the middle. The data were also submitted as part of a second study, on human thymus T cells. From that paper: Corrective surgery for congenital heart defects was being performed on the healthy Finnish infants who were the donors. Biased V and J segment usage appeared in thymus and peripheral blood. As related research reported, thymic repertoires overlapped highly among unrelated individuals.

The sequenced sample was thymocytes. The chain uses TRBV2 and TRBJ1-5; D may be TRBD1 (5 bases). This clonotype was sampled from a boy in the first two years of life with a congenital heart defect. The CDR3 sequence is CASSDGQGYQPQHF. The CDR3 DNA follows: TGTGCCAGCAGTGATGGTCAGGGATATCAGCCCCAGCATTTT.